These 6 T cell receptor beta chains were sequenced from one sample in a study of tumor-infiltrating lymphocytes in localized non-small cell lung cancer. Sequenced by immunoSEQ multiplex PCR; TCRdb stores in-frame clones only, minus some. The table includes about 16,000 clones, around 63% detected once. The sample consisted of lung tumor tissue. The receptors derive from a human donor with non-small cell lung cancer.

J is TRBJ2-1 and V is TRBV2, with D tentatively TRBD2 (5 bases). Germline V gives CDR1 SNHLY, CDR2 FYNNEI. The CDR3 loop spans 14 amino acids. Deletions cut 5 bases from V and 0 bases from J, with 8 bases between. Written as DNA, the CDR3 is TGTGCCAGCAGTTGGACTTTCTCCTACAATGAGCAGTTCTTC. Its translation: CASSWTFSYNEQFF. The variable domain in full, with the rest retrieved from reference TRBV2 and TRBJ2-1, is EPEVTQTPSHQVTQMGQEVILRCVPISNHLYFYWYRQILGQKVEFLVSFYNNEISEKSEIFDDQFSVERPDGSNFTLKIRSTKLEDSAMYFCASSWTFSYNEQFFGPGTRLTVL.

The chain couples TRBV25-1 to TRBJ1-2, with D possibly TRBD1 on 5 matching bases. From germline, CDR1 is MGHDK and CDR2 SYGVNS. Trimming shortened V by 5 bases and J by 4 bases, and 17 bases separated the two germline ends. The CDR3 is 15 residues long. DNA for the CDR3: TGTGCCAGCAGTCCCTGGGACGAAATCTCCTATGGCTACACCTTC. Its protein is CASSPWDEISYGYTF.

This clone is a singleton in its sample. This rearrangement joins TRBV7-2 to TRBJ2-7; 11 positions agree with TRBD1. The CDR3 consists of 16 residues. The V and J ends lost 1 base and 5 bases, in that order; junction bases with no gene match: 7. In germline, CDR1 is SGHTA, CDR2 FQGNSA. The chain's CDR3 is CASSLGPGQGANEQYF. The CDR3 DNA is TGTGCCAGCAGCTTAGGCCCCGGACAGGGGGCTAACGAGCAGTACTTC.

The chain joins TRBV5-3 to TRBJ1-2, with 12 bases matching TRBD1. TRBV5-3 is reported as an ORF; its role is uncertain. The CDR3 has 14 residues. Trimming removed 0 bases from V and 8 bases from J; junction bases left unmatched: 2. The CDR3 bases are TGTGCCAGAAGCTTGGGGGACAGGGGGCGAGGCTACACCTTC. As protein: CARSLGDRGRGYTF.

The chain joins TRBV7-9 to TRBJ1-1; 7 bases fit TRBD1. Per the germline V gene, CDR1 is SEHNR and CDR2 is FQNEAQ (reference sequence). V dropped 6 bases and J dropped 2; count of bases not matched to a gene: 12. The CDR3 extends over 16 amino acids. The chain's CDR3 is CASSTYRGTVNTEAFF. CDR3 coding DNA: TGTGCCAGCAGTACCTATAGGGGGACAGTCAACACTGAAGCTTTCTTT.

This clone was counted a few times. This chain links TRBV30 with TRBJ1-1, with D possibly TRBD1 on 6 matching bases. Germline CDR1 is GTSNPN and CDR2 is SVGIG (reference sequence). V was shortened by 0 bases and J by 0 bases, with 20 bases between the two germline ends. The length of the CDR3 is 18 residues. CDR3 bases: TGTGCCTGGAGTGTGGAGGGGGTCCCCCTGAATATGAACACTGAAGCTTTCTTT. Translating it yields CAWSVEGVPLNMNTEAFF. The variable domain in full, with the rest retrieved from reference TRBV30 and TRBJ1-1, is SQTIHQWPATLVQPVGSPLSLECTVEGTSNPNLYWYRQAAGRGLQLLFYSVGIGQISSEVPQNLSASRPQDRQFILSSKKLLLSDSGFYLCAWSVEGVPLNMNTEAFFGQGTRLTVV.